Listed here are 9 T cell receptor beta chains from one sample, sequenced in a study of vaccination effects on CD4 cells after COVID-19. Sequencing was performed with immunoSEQ multiplex PCR; in TCRdb, only in-frame clones are kept and a portion is missing. The profile shows 25,000 to 35,000 clones, about 81% of them singletons. These TCRs are of unknown antigen specificity. With the ViraFEST assay, the study expanded antigen-specific CD4+ T cells using viral peptide pools, then sequenced them. Having been cultured for roughly 9 days, the cells underwent CD4+ T cell isolation. Vaccinated participants had no history of SARS-CoV-2 infection and tested negative for nucleocapsid antibodies. The specimen comprised CD4+ T cells from PBMCs cultured with SARS-CoV-2 spike peptides, sampled before COVID-19 vaccination. The receptors derive from a human donor who received a COVID-19 vaccine.

The chain employs TRBV5-5 and TRBJ2-1; 8 bases map to TRBD2. Germline CDR1 reads SGHKS; CDR2 reads YYEKEE (reference sequence). This CDR3 has 15 residues. Trimming cost V 4 bases and J 3 bases; bases outside gene matches: 6. The CDR3 sequence: CASSRGGTNYNEQFF. CDR3 nucleotide sequence: TGTGCCAGCAGCCGGGGGGGGACAAACTACAATGAGCAGTTCTTC. The full variable domain, completed using reference TRBV5-5 and TRBJ2-1, is DAGVTQSPTHLIKTRGQQVTLRCSPISGHKSVSWYQQVLGQGPQFIFQYYEKEERGRGNFPDRFSARQFPNYSSELNVNALLLGDSALYLCASSRGGTNYNEQFFGPGTRLTVL.

CDR3 DNA: TGTGCCAGCTCACCGACTAGCGGTAACACCGGGGAGCTGTTTTTT. This codes for CASSPTSGNTGELFF. The V gene is TRBV18, the J gene TRBJ2-2, with 9 bases that match TRBD2. CDR3 size: 15 residues. Germline V gene lookup returns CDR1 KGHSH and CDR2 LQKENI. With V trimmed by 3 bases and J by 2 bases, 1 base remained unmatched. The full variable domain, in which reference TRBV18 and TRBJ2-2 provide the parts outside the CDR3, is NAGVMQNPRHLVRRRGQEARLRCSPMKGHSHVYWYRQLPEEGLKFMVYLQKENIIDESGMPKERFSAEFPKEGPSILRIQQVVRGDSAAYFCASSPTSGNTGELFFGEGSRLTVL.

This clone showed up just a few times. V is TRBV6-2 or TRBV6-3 and J is TRBJ1-5; no clear D. The CDR3 totals 16 residues. V lost 5 bases and J lost 2, with 16 bases in between. Germline V gene sequence: CDR1 MNHEY, CDR2 SVGEGT. Here the CDR3 reads CASSRPPGSGNQPQHF. CDR3 nucleotides: TGTGCCAGCAGTCGCCCCCCGGGAAGTGGCAATCAGCCCCAGCATTTT.

The chain is built from TRBV30 and TRBJ1-1, with D possibly matching TRBD1 (5 bases). Germline loops: CDR1 GTSNPN, CDR2 SVGIG (reference sequence). The CDR3 sequence is 15 residues long. V lost 4 bases and J lost 1, with 16 bases in between. CDR3: CAWKRKGTGNTEAFF. The CDR3 bases are TGTGCCTGGAAACGTAAGGGGACTGGGAACACTGAAGCTTTCTTT.

This chain links TRBV4-3 with TRBJ1-1, with 7 bases lining up with TRBD1. V was pared by 4 bases and J by 1 base, with 9 bases of the junction left unmatched. The CDR3 extends over 16 amino acids. Germline V lookup: CDR1 LGHNA, CDR2 YSLEER. The CDR3: CASSRSGGGTNTEAFF. CDR3 nucleotide sequence: TGCGCCAGCAGCCGATCAGGGGGAGGGACGAACACTGAAGCTTTCTTT.

This clone was seen only a few times. The chain links TRBV5-6 to TRBJ2-1; D is unclear. The CDR3 sequence is 16 residues long. Germline lookup yields CDR1 SGHDT and CDR2 YYEEEE. The germline V and J ends were trimmed by 1 base and 5 bases, with 16 bases remaining between them. The CDR3: CASSLLWQTLNNEQFF. The CDR3 nucleotides are TGTGCCAGCAGCTTGTTGTGGCAAACGCTTAACAATGAGCAGTTCTTC.

The V gene is TRBV5-1, the J gene TRBJ1-1; maybe TRBD1 (5 bases). This CDR3 has 15 residues. Trimming left V 0 bases short and J 3 bases short, with 12 bases between. In germline, CDR1 is SGHRS, CDR2 YFSETQ. The CDR3 nucleotides are TGCGCCAGCAGCTTGGGGGAGGGGCGATACACTGAAGCTTTCTTT. Translating it yields CASSLGEGRYTEAFF. Variable domain in full (rest from reference TRBV5-1 and TRBJ1-1): KAGVTQTPRYLIKTRGQQVTLSCSPISGHRSVSWYQQTPGQGLQFLFEYFSETQRNKGNFPGRFSGRQFSNSRSEMNVSTLELGDSALYLCASSLGEGRYTEAFFGQGTRLTVV.

The chain has TRBV27 and TRBJ1-1, with TRBD1 matching over 7 bases. Germline lookup yields CDR1 MNHEY and CDR2 SMNVEV (reference sequence). Trimming removed 8 bases from V and 5 bases from J; junction bases left unmatched: 11. This CDR3 is 14 amino acids long. The CDR3 region is CASPSPGGDTEAFF. CDR3 nucleotides: TGTGCCAGCCCCTCCCCAGGGGGGGATACTGAAGCTTTCTTT.

This clone was detected a few times. The J gene is TRBJ1-2, the V gene TRBV28, with D perhaps TRBD1 (6 bases). V was clipped by 11 bases and J by 5 bases, with 18 bases between them. The CDR3 loop spans 13 amino acids. Germline V gene sequence: CDR1 MDHEN, CDR2 SYDVKM. The CDR3 loop reads CAALGAPLYGYTF. In DNA form, the CDR3 reads TGTGCCGCCCTGGGGGCTCCTCTATATGGCTACACCTTC.